This TCR beta chain derives from a study of T cell clonality in common variable immunodeficiency. TCRdb's table, derived via immunoSEQ multiplex PCR, lists solely in-frame clones and lacks some. Observed in the sample are 25,000 to 35,000 clones, none of them singletons. Broader study findings: In common variable immunodeficiency, TCR beta chains reportedly carried fewer deletions and N-nucleotide insertions.

Regarding this clone: Its antigen is not known. The DNA ends 3 residues before the CDR3 does, and the rest of the CDR3 is filled in from the germline J gene.

This CDR3 spans 14 amino acids. CDR1 and CDR2 (germline): LNHDA, SQIVND (reference sequence). Deletions cut 3 bases from V and 4 bases from J, with 10 bases between. The sequencing input was peripheral blood mononuclear cells. The sequence derives from a human donor with common variable immunodeficiency. The chain recombines TRBV19 with TRBJ1-5; D perhaps matches TRBD1 (6 bases). CDR3 sequence reads: CASSIPQGNQPQHF. Incomplete CDR3 DNA: TGTGCCAGTAGTATTCCCCAGGGGAATCAGCCC.